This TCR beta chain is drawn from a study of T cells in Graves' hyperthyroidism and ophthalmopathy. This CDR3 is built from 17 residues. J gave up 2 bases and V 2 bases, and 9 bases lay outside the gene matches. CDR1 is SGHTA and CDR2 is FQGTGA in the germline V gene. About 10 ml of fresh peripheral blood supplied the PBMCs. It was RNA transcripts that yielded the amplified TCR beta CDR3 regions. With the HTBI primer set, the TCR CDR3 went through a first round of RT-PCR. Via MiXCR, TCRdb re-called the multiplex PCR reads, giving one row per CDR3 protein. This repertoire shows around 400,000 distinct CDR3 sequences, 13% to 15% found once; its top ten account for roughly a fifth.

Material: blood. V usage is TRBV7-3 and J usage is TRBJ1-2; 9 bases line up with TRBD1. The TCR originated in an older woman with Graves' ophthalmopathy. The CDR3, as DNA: TGTGCCAGCAGCTTAGATGGATCGACAGGGGGGAACTATGGCTACACCTTC. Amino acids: CASSLDGSTGGNYGYTF. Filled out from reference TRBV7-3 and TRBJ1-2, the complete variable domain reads GAGVSQTPSNKVTEKGKYVELRCDPISGHTALYWYRQSLGQGPEFLIYFQGTGAADDSGLPNDRFFAVRPEGSVSTLKIQRTERGDSAVYLCASSLDGSTGGNYGYTFGSGTRLTVV.